This T cell receptor (beta chain) was captured by sequencing in a study of blood T cell repertoires in COVID-19. Looking at the study overall: Material from acute and convalescent COVID-19 was sourced from the United States, Italy and Spain. In each case, the material was cDNA or gDNA derived from T cells, B-cell-depleted T cells, or PBMCs.

As handled by the study authors: For nucleated cells, counts were estimated from reference gene primer amplification. Here immunoSEQ multiplex PCR was the method, and the copy in TCRdb shows in-frame clones only, minus some. For V, J and clone size, that table is used; D and trimming come from the DNA. The sample holds over 30,000 clones; around nine tenths are singletons and the top ten take around 4.9%. Specimen: peripheral blood. The TCR sequence derives from a woman aged 70-85 years with active COVID-19.

CDR3 DNA sequence: TGTGCCAGCAGCCATGGGACAGGGTTGTACGAGCAGTACTTC. Translation gives CASSHGTGLYEQYF. This chain connects TRBV3-1 (or the pseudogene TRBV3-2) to TRBJ2-7, with TRBD1 matching over 9 bases. Trimming at V came to 3 bases and at J to 4 bases, leaving 4 bases not matched to a gene. Germline CDR1 LGHDT, CDR2 YNNKEL (reference sequence). The CDR3 is made up of 14 amino acids.